The rows below give T cell receptor beta chains drawn from one sample of a study of T-cell memory formation after mild COVID-19. TCRdb independently ran MiXCR on the 5' RACE reads; one entry per CDR3 protein. The profile shows 290,000 or so distinct CDR3 sequences, roughly a fifth of them singletons. The sequenced material came from PBMCs or a T cell subset sorted from them (not recorded which). Receptors originate from a man between 18 and 35 years old who had mild COVID-19 (a few samples of this study predate the infection). Cell type and time point are not known. The CDR3 runs from the conserved cysteine through the conserved F or W. The D gene is left open where the match is weak. Clone size, where shown, is once, few, many, or a class for clones that have expanded.

J	D	V	size	DNA	CDR3
TRBJ2-2	.	TRBV5-5	many	TGTGCCAGCAGCTTTGGGAACACCGGGGAGCTGTTTTTT	CASSFGNTGELFF
TRBJ2-2	TRBD1	TRBV5-5	.	TGTGCCAGCAGCTTGGACCCGGACAGGGGGGGTTTGGACGGGGAGCTGTTTTTT	CASSLDPDRGGLDGELFF
TRBJ2-3	TRBD1	TRBV4-2	few	TGTGCCAGCAACACACCTGCCGGGACAGGGGTCACAGATACGCAGTATTTT	CASNTPAGTGVTDTQYF
TRBJ2-2	.	TRBV2	few	TGTGCCAGCAGGCTAGCTAACACCGGGGAGCTGTTTTTT	CASRLANTGELFF
TRBJ2-3	.	TRBV3-1	.	TGTGCCAGCAGCCAAGAACTCAGGCCTGGAGATACGCAGTATTTT	CASSQELRPGDTQYF
TRBJ2-1	TRBD1	TRBV7-3	few	TGTGCCAGCAGCACAAACAGGGGAGACAATGAGCAGTTCTTC	CASSTNRGDNEQFF
TRBJ1-1	.	TRBV7-8	few	TGTGCCAGCCGTATGGGAGGGGGCACTGAAGCTTTCTTT	CASRMGGGTEAFF
TRBJ1-1	.	TRBV27	few	TGTGCCAGCAGTTTGGGTACGGGGGCAAACACTGAAGCTTTCTTT	CASSLGTGANTEAFF
TRBJ1-2	.	TRBV2	.	TGTGCCAGCAGTGAAAGTTCGAGGAACTATGGCTACACCTTC	CASSESSRNYGYTF
TRBJ2-2	.	TRBV27	few	TGTGCCAGCAGTTTACTGGCGGCCGGGGAGCTGTTTTTT	CASSLLAAGELFF
TRBJ2-1	TRBD2	TRBV6-2/TRBV6-3	.	TGTGCCAGCAGTTCAAGCGGGGGGGCCACCTACAATGAGCAGTTCTTC	CASSSSGGATYNEQFF
TRBJ2-5	.	TRBV5-1	few	TGCGCCAGCAGCTTTAGCGTCGGAGGGAAGGTATCCTTC	CASSFSVGGKVSF
TRBJ1-2	TRBD1	TRBV7-9	.	TGTGCCAGCAGCTTAGGGACCGGGACAGGGGGCAATGGCTACACCTTC	CASSLGTGTGGNGYTF
TRBJ1-5	.	TRBV4-3	many	TGCGCCAGCAGCCAAGATCAGGGGCGGTATCAGCCCCAGCATTTT	CASSQDQGRYQPQHF
TRBJ1-1	.	TRBV14	.	TGTGCCAGCAGCCAAGATCTATCAGGGAACACTGAAGCTTTCTTT	CASSQDLSGNTEAFF
TRBJ1-5	TRBD1	TRBV19	.	TGTGCCAGTAGTACCAGCGACAGGGTAGGGCCCCAGCATTTT	CASSTSDRVGPQHF
TRBJ2-1	.	TRBV9	few	TGTGCCAGCAGCGTAGCGGCTGGAAGGTACAATGAGCAGTTCTTC	CASSVAAGRYNEQFF
TRBJ1-6	TRBD1	TRBV20-1	few	TGCAGTGTACCAGGACAGGGAGGTTCACCCCTCCACTTT	CSVPGQGGSPLHF
TRBJ2-3	.	TRBV28	.	TGTGCCAGCAGTACCTGGACGCGTGCCTCGGGGTATACGCAGTATTTT	CASSTWTRASGYTQYF
TRBJ2-3	.	TRBV20-1	.	TGCAGTGCTGGGACGGGAGAAACTTACACAGATACGCAGTATTTT	CSAGTGETYTDTQYF
TRBJ2-1	.	TRBV24-1	.	TGTGCCACCAGCCCTGGAGGGAACTACAATGAGCAGTTCTTC	CATSPGGNYNEQFF
TRBJ2-1	.	TRBV7-6	few	TGTGCCAGCAGCCCAACTGGCGGGGAGGAGCAGTTCTTC	CASSPTGGEEQFF
TRBJ1-4	TRBD1	TRBV4-1	.	TGCGCCAGCACTCCGGGACAGGGGATTGAAAAACTGTTTTTT	CASTPGQGIEKLFF
TRBJ1-1	.	TRBV4-1	medium-sized	TGCGCCAGCAGCCCTAGGGAGGTGGCTGAAGCTTTCTTT	CASSPREVAEAFF
TRBJ2-7	.	TRBV11-2	few	TGTGCCAGCAGCCCAGAGGCCAGATCCGAGCAGTACTTC	CASSPEARSEQYF
TRBJ1-1	.	TRBV10-3	many	TGTGCCATCAGCCCAGTCGGGGGGGACTCTGAAGCTTTCTTT	CAISPVGGDSEAFF
TRBJ1-6	TRBD1	TRBV7-3	few	TGTGCCAGCAGCCTAACAGGACAGGGGGCTTCACCCCTCCACTTT	CASSLTGQGASPLHF